This T cell receptor (beta chain) was recovered during a study of blood T cell repertoires in COVID-19. Study-level background: Researchers got acute and convalescent COVID-19 samples from the United States, Italy and Spain. T cells, B-cell-depleted T cells, or PBMCs provided the cDNA or gDNA that served as material.

There are 16 residues in the CDR3. The J segment lost 7 bases and the V segment lost 3 bases, leaving 11 bases of the junction unmatched. The germline CDR1 and CDR2 sequences are GTSNPN and SVGIG (reference sequence). In the source study's methods: Nucleated cell counts were estimated from reference gene primer amplification. Some clones are missing from TCRdb's copy, which holds only in-frame ones; the method was immunoSEQ multiplex PCR. V and J calls and clone size follow that table, whereas D and trimming were derived from the DNA. The sample records roughly 30,000 clones, 65% to 85% being singletons.

The receptor was derived from a woman in her fifties or sixties with acute or convalescent COVID-19. The chain is built from TRBV30 and TRBJ2-2, with 10 bases that match TRBD1. The sequenced sample consisted of peripheral blood. CDR3 DNA: TGTGCCTGGAGGAAATCGGGGACAGGGGTATTCGGGGAGCTGTTTTTT. Encoded protein: CAWRKSGTGVFGELFF.